This T cell receptor beta chain comes out of a study of cytomegalovirus exposure and HLA in healthy donors. Regarding this clone: Its antigen remains unidentified.

The CDR3 has 15 amino acids. Per the germline V gene, CDR1 is MNHNY and CDR2 is SVGAGI (reference sequence). The V gene lost 11 bases and the J gene lost 4 bases, with 21 bases spanning the gap. The PCR used 60 Vbeta and 13 Jbeta primers. TCRdb keeps only in-frame clones here, not all; method: immunoSEQ multiplex PCR. The sample lists over 150,000 clones, around 69% seen once, with 2.8% in the top ten. Notes on the study in general: The listing of some 170 TCR beta chains classed them as cytomegalovirus-associated.

This clonotype originated in a young woman in good health and CMV-seronegative. Sequencing used PBMCs. The chain combines TRBV6-6 with TRBJ2-1, with D perhaps matching TRBD2 (6 bases). The CDR3 DNA follows: TGTGCCGGCCGAGGTAGCGGAGATGGTTACAATGAGCAGTTCTTC. Its translation: CAGRGSGDGYNEQFF.